This T cell receptor beta chain was captured in a study of regulatory T cells in long-lasting Graves disease. Regarding time point: newly diagnosed GD, antithyroid drugs for less than 3 months. Following extraction of RNA from PBMCs, that RNA was used to make the TCR library. This CDR3 is 11 amino acids long. The V and J ends lost 6 bases and 5 bases respectively, with 7 bases between them. Germline-derived CDR1 and CDR2 are SNHLY and FYNNEI. Arm-PCR with iRepertoire HTBI primers amplified the CDR3 regions for these TCR beta libraries. Each CDR3 protein gets one entry after TCRdb re-called the multiplex PCR reads with MiXCR. The sample has 350,000 to 450,000 distinct CDR3 sequences; over 15% are singletons. Whole-study results and caveats: Patients with persistent disease showed a bias toward TRBV28, TRBJ1-2 and TRBJ2-5.

This clonotype was seen repeatedly, ten times or more. Its antigen is as yet unknown. The same sample was also studied in work on T cells in Graves' hyperthyroidism and ophthalmopathy. That work adds: Ophthalmopathy was identified by the model a median around 6.9 months ahead of onset.

The sequences come from peripheral blood mononuclear cells (PBMCs), collected at new diagnosis, from a patient treated with antithyroid drugs. This TCR came from a middle-aged man with Graves disease. V usage is TRBV2 and J usage is TRBJ2-5, with unresolved D. CDR3 residues: CASRAEETQYF. The CDR3 DNA sequence: TGTGCCAGCAGGGCCGAGGAGACCCAGTACTTC.